These 20 T cell receptor beta chains were sequenced from one sample in a study of human T cells and chemical hapten exposure. Described time point: pre-sensitization, week 0. Treatment here: therapeutic diphenylcyclopropenone sensitization with weekly scalp DPC. TCRdb used MiXCR to reprocess the RACE reads, holding one entry per CDR3 protein. The table lists about 380,000 distinct CDR3 sequences, roughly 5.3% of them singletons. The sample consisted of whole blood, taken in connection with sensitization to the hapten diphenylcyclopropenone (DPC). These receptors all come from a woman between 50 and 59 years old with alopecia areata. Some clones in this sample may be carry-over from other donors' samples.

The table lists this clonotype with a few counts. The genes are TRBV6-6 and TRBJ2-1; 7 bases align to TRBD1. Unmatched junction bases numbered 7, after V lost 2 bases and J lost 0 bases. The CDR3 consists of 17 residues. CDR1 is MNHNY, CDR2 SVGAGI, per germline (reference sequence). CDR3 residues: CASSYTPTGSSYNEQFF. In nucleotides, the CDR3 is TGTGCCAGCAGTTACACCCCGACAGGGAGCTCCTACAATGAGCAGTTCTTC.

This clonotype was observed many times. This chain joins TRBV16 and TRBJ2-3; D gene ambiguous. This CDR3 has 15 amino acids. V was cut by 0 bases and J by 0 bases, with 7 bases left in between. Germline CDR1 reads KGHSY; CDR2 reads FQNENV. In DNA, the CDR3 is TGTGCCAGCAGCCAATCGGTCAGCAGCACAGATACGCAGTATTTT. The encoded protein is CASSQSVSSTDTQYF.

This clonotype was found many times. The chain has TRBV29-1 and TRBJ2-1; the D gene is possibly TRBD2 (6 bases). Germline V gene lookup returns CDR1 SQVTM and CDR2 ANQGSEA. The CDR3 has 14 amino acids. V shed 6 bases and J shed 3 bases, with 15 bases lying between them. The CDR3 nucleotides read TGCAGCGTGCCCAAGTCAGCGGGCTACAATGAGCAGTTCTTC. Amino acids: CSVPKSAGYNEQFF.

This clonotype was detected a few times. The V and J genes are TRBV29-1 and TRBJ2-2; D call uncertain. Germline CDR1 reads SQVTM; CDR2 reads ANQGSEA. This CDR3 has 13 residues. Trimming shortened V by 7 bases and J by 2 bases, and 11 bases separated the two germline ends. The CDR3 is CSATTHNTGELFF. For the CDR3, the DNA is TGCAGCGCCACTACACACAACACCGGGGAGCTGTTTTTT.

This clonotype has at least ten counts. V is TRBV5-1 and J is TRBJ2-5, with TRBD2 matching 8 bases. This CDR3 region has 17 residues. With V trimmed by 4 bases and J by 5 bases, 16 bases remained unmatched. The germline V gene encodes CDR1 SGHRS and CDR2 YFSETQ. The CDR3 bases are TGCGCCAGCAGCCTAAACCCCCTACTAGCGGTACACGAGACCCAGTACTTC. This encodes CASSLNPLLAVHETQYF.

This clonotype was seen only a few times. V gene TRBV2 combines with J gene TRBJ2-1; a possible D gene is TRBD2 (5 bases). Germline loops: CDR1 SNHLY, CDR2 FYNNEI. The CDR3 extends over 13 amino acids. V lost 4 bases and J lost 6, with 10 bases in between. DNA of the CDR3: TGTGCCAGCAGTGCCTCTAGCCCCAATGAGCAGTTCTTC. Translation: CASSASSPNEQFF. Full variable domain (rest looked up from reference TRBV2 and TRBJ2-1): EPEVTQTPSHQVTQMGQEVILRCVPISNHLYFYWYRQILGQKVEFLVSFYNNEISEKSEIFDDQFSVERPDGSNFTLKIRSTKLEDSAMYFCASSASSPNEQFFGPGTRLTVL.

This clonotype was seen a handful of times. CDR3 protein: CSALDRRRSTDTQYF. In DNA, the CDR3 is TGCAGTGCCCTAGACAGGCGACGATCTACAGATACGCAGTATTTT. The chain combines TRBV20-1 with TRBJ2-3, with D tentatively TRBD1 (6 bases). CDR1 DFQATT and CDR2 SNEGSKA come from the germline V gene (reference sequence). The CDR3 loop spans 15 amino acids. Trimming took off 6 bases at V and 3 bases at J, with 19 bases between the two ends.

J is TRBJ2-1 and V is TRBV5-1; the match to TRBD1 covers 7 bases. From germline, CDR1 is SGHRS and CDR2 YFSETQ. The junction had 2 bases not matched to a gene; V was cut back by 1 base and J by 1 base. The CDR3 totals 15 residues. CDR3 DNA sequence: TGCGCCAGCAGCTTGCTCAGGGGGTCCTACAATGAGCAGTTCTTC. It yields the protein CASSLLRGSYNEQFF.

This clonotype was counted ten times or more. This rearrangement joins TRBV5-1 to TRBJ2-3, with 7 bases identical to TRBD1. Germline CDR1 and CDR2: SGHRS and YFSETQ. The CDR3 has 15 amino acids. V was pared by 4 bases and J by 1 base, with 6 bases of the junction left unmatched. CDR3 residues: CASSLRDSGTDTQYF. The DNA of the CDR3 is TGCGCCAGCAGCCTACGGGACAGCGGCACAGATACGCAGTATTTT.

The V call is TRBV29-1, the J call TRBJ2-3; perhaps D is TRBD1 or TRBD2 (5 bases each). The germline V gene has CDR1 SQVTM and CDR2 ANQGSEA. The CDR3 covers 12 residues. Between the trimmed V and J ends, which lost 3 bases and 3 bases, there was a span of 7 bases. The CDR3: CSVDRETDTQYF. Here the CDR3 DNA reads TGCAGCGTTGACAGGGAGACAGATACGCAGTATTTT.

This clonotype was seen a few times. The CDR3 loop reads CASSPWTHTGELFF. CDR3 DNA: TGTGCCAGCAGCCCTTGGACTCACACCGGGGAGCTGTTTTTT. The V call is TRBV7-9, the J call TRBJ2-2, with D perhaps TRBD2 (5 bases). V was trimmed by 5 bases and J by 3 bases, leaving 10 bases between them. CDR1 SEHNR and CDR2 FQNEAQ come from the germline V gene (reference sequence). The CDR3 spans 14 residues.

The rearrangement joins TRBV6-2 or TRBV6-3 to TRBJ2-3; D unresolved. Between the trimmed V and J ends, which lost 7 bases and 2 bases, there was a span of 10 bases. This CDR3 is 13 amino acids long. Germline CDR1 MNHEY, CDR2 SVGEGT. The CDR3 region is CASTSWITDTQYF. The CDR3 DNA reads as TGTGCCAGCACAAGTTGGATCACAGATACGCAGTATTTT.

This clonotype has more than one count but fewer than ten. The chain links TRBV28 to TRBJ1-1; D gene ambiguous. Germline assignment: CDR1 MDHEN and CDR2 SYDVKM. The CDR3 is 13 amino acids. V dropped 5 bases and J dropped 4 bases, with 11 bases sitting between them. The CDR3 loop reads CASSPVGSTEAFF. CDR3 sequence (DNA): TGTGCCAGCAGTCCGGTTGGAAGCACTGAAGCTTTCTTT.

This clonotype was observed many times. The chain joins TRBV28 to TRBJ2-7, with D maybe TRBD2 (5 bases). Trimming pared 7 bases from V and 3 bases from J, leaving 16 bases between. The length of the CDR3 is 14 residues. CDR1 is MDHEN and CDR2 is SYDVKM in the germline V gene. This CDR3 reads CASKKDWSRYEQYF. The CDR3 DNA reads as TGTGCCAGCAAAAAGGACTGGTCCCGCTACGAGCAGTACTTC.

This clonotype was counted ten times or more. The gene calls are TRBV7-2 and TRBJ2-1, with 10 bases identical to TRBD2. This CDR3 has 15 amino acids. CDR1 is SGHTA and CDR2 is FQGNSA in the germline V gene. The V gene end was trimmed by 5 bases and the J gene end by 8 bases; junction bases not matched to a gene: 9. The CDR3 spells CASSPAPSGGHEQFF. In DNA form, the CDR3 reads TGTGCCAGCAGCCCGGCGCCTAGCGGGGGTCATGAGCAGTTCTTC.

The gene calls are TRBV20-1 and TRBJ1-2; D call uncertain. This CDR3 region has 15 residues. Trimming removed 0 bases at V and 5 bases at J, with 16 bases between. Per germline, CDR1 DFQATT and CDR2 SNEGSKA (reference sequence). The CDR3 coding sequence is TGCAGTGCTAGAGATCAATACTGGGTCACTTATGGCTACACCTTC. Protein: CSARDQYWVTYGYTF.

Here the CDR3 reads CSVPFYPGTGNTEAFF. The DNA for the CDR3 is TGCAGCGTCCCCTTTTACCCCGGGACAGGGAACACTGAAGCTTTCTTT. J is TRBJ1-1 and V is TRBV29-1, with 8 bases fitting TRBD1. V shed 6 bases, J shed 1 base, and the junction held 13 bases outside the gene matches. This CDR3 contains 16 residues. Looked up from germline, CDR1 is SQVTM and CDR2 is ANQGSEA.

The chain couples TRBV6-2 or TRBV6-3 to TRBJ2-3; 8 nucleotides match TRBD2. The CDR3 runs 16 residues. Germline values: CDR1 MNHEY, CDR2 SVGEGT. The trim removed 2 bases at V and 7 bases at J, leaving 11 bases unmatched. CDR3 amino acids: CASSYASGSAWNTQYF. CDR3 DNA: TGTGCCAGCAGTTACGCCAGCGGGAGCGCTTGGAATACGCAGTATTTT.

This clonotype appeared many times. The chain uses TRBV9 and TRBJ2-3, with TRBD2 matching over 10 bases. After removal of 4 bases from V and 5 bases from J, the junction contained 16 bases not matched to a gene. In germline, CDR1 is SGDLS, CDR2 YYNGEE. The CDR3 loop spans 18 amino acids. The CDR3 DNA is TGTGCCAGCAGCCGTACGGGGGTAGCGGGAGGAGGGCAAGATACGCAGTATTTT. It specifies CASSRTGVAGGGQDTQYF.

The chain joins TRBV7-9 to TRBJ2-3; unclear D gene. CDR1 is SEHNR, CDR2 FQNEAQ, per germline (reference sequence). V lost 4 bases and J 7 bases, leaving 9 bases between the germline ends. The CDR3 is 12 amino acids. This CDR3 reads CASSSDRNTQYF. CDR3 coding DNA: TGTGCCAGCAGCTCCGACCGAAATACGCAGTATTTT.